Presented here are 7 T cell receptor beta chains from one specimen sequenced in a study of blood T cell repertoires in COVID-19. TCRdb's table, derived via immunoSEQ multiplex PCR, lists solely in-frame clones and lacks some. The data show about 88,000 clones, 87% seen once. Sequenced input: peripheral blood. The receptors originated from a male donor with acute or convalescent COVID-19.

This chain uses TRBV5-3 with TRBJ1-3; D call uncertain. TRBV5-3 is filed as an ORF, its function uncertain. V gave up 1 base and J gave up 5 bases, with 10 bases separating them. The CDR3 runs 14 residues. Here the CDR3 reads CARSLTEARNTIYF. In nucleotides, the CDR3 is TGTGCCAGAAGCTTGACCGAGGCGAGAAACACCATATATTTT.

The rearrangement links TRBV14 to TRBJ2-7; D remains ambiguous. Per germline, CDR1 SGHDN and CDR2 FVKESK. There are 14 residues in the CDR3. The V end was cut by 0 bases, the J end by 5 bases, with 11 bases between. The CDR3 sequence: CASSQERVLNEQYF. CDR3 in DNA: TGTGCCAGCAGCCAAGAGCGAGTCCTCAACGAGCAGTACTTC. The full variable domain, with the rest looked up from reference TRBV14 and TRBJ2-7, is EAGVTQFPSHSVIEKGQTVTLRCDPISGHDNLYWYRRVMGKEIKFLLHFVKESKQDESGMPNNRFLAERTGGTYSTLKVQPAELEDSGVYFCASSQERVLNEQYFGPGTRLTVT.

V usage is TRBV4-1 and J usage is TRBJ1-6; D gene unclear. From germline, CDR1 is MGHRA and CDR2 YSYEKL. V lost 4 bases to trimming and J lost 0 bases, with 10 bases between them. This CDR3 is 16 amino acids long. The CDR3 region is CASSPKQSSYNSPLHF. The CDR3 DNA sequence: TGCGCCAGCAGCCCAAAACAGAGCTCCTATAATTCACCCCTCCACTTT.

V gene TRBV3-1 (or the pseudogene TRBV3-2) combines with J gene TRBJ1-2, with 9 bases that match TRBD1. Germline CDR1 is LGHDT and CDR2 is YNNKEL (reference sequence). CDR3 length: 13 amino acids. V lost 0 bases and J lost 9; bases outside the gene matches: 2. The CDR3 DNA follows: TGTGCCAGCAGCCAAGAACAGGGGGCTAGCTACACCTTC. This translates into CASSQEQGASYTF.

This clone came up a few times. The DNA of the CDR3 is TGTGCCAGCAGATTACAGGGGTGGGATGGCTACACCTTC. This sequence encodes CASRLQGWDGYTF. The chain couples TRBV28 to TRBJ1-2, with 7 bases aligning to TRBD1. Germline CDR1 MDHEN, CDR2 SYDVKM. The CDR3 contains 13 residues. J lost 6 bases, V lost 6 bases, and 7 bases had no gene match.

The chain has TRBV5-6 and TRBJ1-6; D remains unclear. V was clipped by 2 bases and J by 2 bases, with 11 bases between them. This CDR3 region has 16 residues. In germline, CDR1 is SGHDT, CDR2 YYEEEE. CDR3 loop: CASSFRPGTYNSPLHF. The CDR3 DNA reads as TGTGCCAGCAGCTTTCGACCGGGGACCTATAATTCACCCCTCCACTTT.

The chain couples TRBV9 to TRBJ2-5; D gene unclear. This CDR3 spans 14 amino acids. CDR1 SGDLS and CDR2 YYNGEE come from the germline V gene. Trimming cost V 3 bases and J 5 bases, with 14 bases left between them. The CDR3 protein is CASSEPGFGETQYF. CDR3 bases: TGTGCCAGCAGCGAGCCAGGTTTTGGGGAGACCCAGTACTTC.